These 14 T cell receptor beta chains share one sample of origin, sequenced in a study of blood T cell repertoires in COVID-19. The method was immunoSEQ multiplex PCR; TCRdb's version includes in-frame clones alone and lacks a portion of them. The sample lists over 130,000 clones; approximately 84% were seen once. The sample comprised peripheral blood. Receptor source: a man aged 70 or older with acute or convalescent COVID-19.

This clone has more than one count but fewer than ten. The chain joins TRBV12-3 or TRBV12-4 to TRBJ1-2, with D unresolved. This CDR3 spans 11 amino acids. With 5 bases removed from V and 4 bases from J, the gap between germline ends came to 5 bases. CDR3: CASSPVYGYTF. DNA for the CDR3: TGTGCCAGCAGTCCCGTCTATGGCTACACCTTC.

J is TRBJ2-5 and V is TRBV7-3, with TRBD2 matching over 12 bases. V was pared by 2 bases and J by 2 bases, with 6 bases of the junction left unmatched. The CDR3 is made up of 17 amino acids. Germline V gives CDR1 SGHTA, CDR2 FQGTGA. The CDR3 loop reads CASSLASGGAGQETQYF. As DNA, the CDR3 is TGTGCCAGCAGCTTAGCTAGCGGGGGGGCAGGACAAGAGACCCAGTACTTC.

The rearrangement links TRBV7-3 to TRBJ2-2, with D perhaps matching TRBD2 (6 bases). Trimming removed 7 bases at V and 0 bases at J, with 12 bases between. This CDR3 region has 15 residues. Germline CDR1 is SGHTA and CDR2 is FQGTGA. Here the CDR3 reads CASNPGGANTGELFF. The DNA for the CDR3 is TGTGCCAGCAACCCCGGGGGAGCGAACACCGGGGAGCTGTTTTTT.

This clone was counted only a few times. This chain joins TRBV5-1 and TRBJ2-7; unclear D gene. V lost 0 bases and J lost 7, with 11 bases in between. The germline CDR1 and CDR2 sequences are SGHRS and YFSETQ. This CDR3 spans 13 amino acids. The CDR3 nucleotides are TGCGCCAGCAGCTTGGATAGCATTGAGGAGCAGTACTTC. Translation: CASSLDSIEEQYF.

In its sample, this clone was seen a few times. Other DNA sequences in this specimen translate into the identical CDR3. In DNA form, the CDR3 reads TGCGCCAGCAGCTTGGACGGTAGCTCCTACAATGAGCAGTTCTTC. This sequence encodes CASSLDGSSYNEQFF. The V call is TRBV5-1, the J call TRBJ2-1; the D is unclear. V was pared by 0 bases and J by 0 bases, with 7 bases between. This CDR3 has 15 residues. Germline V CDR1 and CDR2: SGHRS, YFSETQ.

This clone was seen a single time. V usage is TRBV19 and J usage is TRBJ2-7; TRBD1 matches 11 bases. V was clipped by 5 bases and J by 3 bases; unmatched bases: 9. Germline-derived CDR1 and CDR2 are LNHDA and SQIVND (reference sequence). The CDR3 is 16 residues long. As DNA, the CDR3 is TGTGCCAGTAGTGCCGACTCCGGGACAGGGGGCTACGAGCAGTACTTC. It translates to CASSADSGTGGYEQYF. The whole variable domain, filled in from reference TRBV19 and TRBJ2-7, reads DGGITQSPKYLFRKEGQNVTLSCEQNLNHDAMYWYRQDPGQGLRLIYYSQIVNDFQKGDIAEGYSVSREKKESFPLTVTSAQKNPTAFYLCASSADSGTGGYEQYFGPGTRLTVT.

The V and J genes are TRBV7-3 and TRBJ2-1, with D maybe TRBD2 (5 bases). V shed 4 bases and J shed 7 bases, with 14 bases lying between them. CDR1 is SGHTA and CDR2 is FQGTGA in the germline V gene. This CDR3 is 14 amino acids long. CDR3 loop: CASSSDPSGNEQFF. Here the CDR3 DNA reads TGTGCCAGCAGCTCAGATCCTTCGGGGAATGAGCAGTTCTTC.

The genes are TRBV6-1 and TRBJ2-7; perhaps TRBD2 as D (5 bases). V was shortened by 3 bases and J by 4 bases, with 16 bases between the two germline ends. Looked up from germline, CDR1 is MNHNS and CDR2 is SASEGT. The CDR3 is 15 amino acids. CDR3 in DNA: TGTGCCAGCAGTGACAGTTGGGGAGTCTCATACGAGCAGTACTTC. Translated: CASSDSWGVSYEQYF.

V and J are TRBV5-1 and TRBJ2-2; D remains unclear. Germline CDR1 and CDR2: SGHRS and YFSETQ. The V and J ends lost 2 bases and 0 bases respectively, with 8 bases between them. The CDR3 length is 15 residues. The CDR3 is CASSFNSPNTGELFF. The CDR3 region has the DNA TGCGCCAGCAGCTTCAACTCCCCGAACACCGGGGAGCTGTTTTTT. The variable domain in full, with the rest retrieved from reference TRBV5-1 and TRBJ2-2, is KAGVTQTPRYLIKTRGQQVTLSCSPISGHRSVSWYQQTPGQGLQFLFEYFSETQRNKGNFPGRFSGRQFSNSRSEMNVSTLELGDSALYLCASSFNSPNTGELFFGEGSRLTVL.

The chain links TRBV14 to TRBJ2-5, with no clear D. The CDR3 contains 12 residues. Germline V gene data show CDR1 as SGHDN and CDR2 as FVKESK. V shed 1 base and J shed 4 bases, with 4 bases lying between them. The CDR3 here is CASSQVGETQYF. The CDR3 DNA follows: TGTGCCAGCAGCCAAGTCGGAGAGACCCAGTACTTC.

The V gene is TRBV5-1, the J gene TRBJ1-1; D may be TRBD1 (6 bases). Germline V gene lookup returns CDR1 SGHRS and CDR2 YFSETQ. The V end was cut by 4 bases, the J end by 7 bases, with 20 bases between. The CDR3 runs 15 residues. This CDR3 is CASSLFRKGEGEAFF. The CDR3 coding sequence is TGCGCCAGCAGCCTGTTTCGTAAGGGGGAAGGTGAAGCTTTCTTT.

The rearrangement joins TRBV3-1 (or the pseudogene TRBV3-2) to TRBJ2-1; possible D gene TRBD2, 6 bases. Germline values: CDR1 LGHDT, CDR2 YNNKEL (reference sequence). Trimming took off 4 bases at V and 8 bases at J, with 21 bases between the two ends. The CDR3 is made up of 16 amino acids. The CDR3 here is CASSRLSGDPTDEQFF. In DNA form, the CDR3 reads TGTGCCAGCAGCCGCCTGTCGGGAGACCCGACCGATGAGCAGTTCTTC.

This sequence joins TRBV28 and TRBJ1-2; 7 bases match TRBD1. Looked up from germline, CDR1 is MDHEN and CDR2 is SYDVKM. The length of the CDR3 is 13 residues. V lost 8 bases and J lost 4; bases outside the gene matches: 7. The CDR3 coding sequence is TGTGCCAGCGAAACAGGGGCAGTCTATGGCTACACCTTC. Amino acids: CASETGAVYGYTF.

This clone was detected only once. The chain recombines TRBV5-8 with TRBJ1-5; 8 positions match TRBD1. The trim removed 4 bases at V and 7 bases at J, leaving 10 bases unmatched. Germline lookup yields CDR1 SGHTS and CDR2 YDEGEE. CDR3 length: 15 amino acids. DNA of the CDR3: TGTGCCAGCAGCCCCGGGACAGGTAGCCAACAGCCCCAGCATTTT. It encodes CASSPGTGSQQPQHF.